Shown below are 15 T cell receptor beta chains from a single sample sequenced in a study of blood T cell repertoires in COVID-19. The method was immunoSEQ multiplex PCR; TCRdb's version includes in-frame clones alone and lacks a portion of them. This table holds about 480,000 clones, 88% found once. Sequencing was done on a sample of PBMCs or T cells enriched from blood (not recorded which). Receptors were obtained from a middle-aged woman who had recovered from COVID-19.

The gene calls are TRBV4-2 and TRBJ1-1, with 7 bases identical to TRBD1. J lost 3 bases, V lost 4 bases, and 8 bases had no gene match. Germline-derived CDR1 and CDR2 are LGHNA and YNFKEQ. The CDR3 is 15 residues long. The CDR3 region is CASSPATGFDTEAFF. DNA for the CDR3: TGTGCCAGCAGCCCAGCGACAGGGTTTGACACTGAAGCTTTCTTT.

The CDR3 DNA reads TGTGCCAGCAGCGCAGGACTAGCGGCCTACGAGCAGTACTTC. Its protein product is CASSAGLAAYEQYF. V gene TRBV9 combines with J gene TRBJ2-7; 10 bases agree with TRBD2. J was trimmed by 2 bases and V by 3 bases; bases with no gene match: 2. Germline values: CDR1 SGDLS, CDR2 YYNGEE. This CDR3 is 14 amino acids long.

This rearrangement joins TRBV7-2 to TRBJ2-7; 11 bases match TRBD2. This CDR3 is built from 19 residues. J gave up 5 bases and V 0 bases, and 15 bases lay outside the gene matches. Germline V CDR1 and CDR2: SGHTA, FQGNSA. The CDR3 region has the DNA TGTGCCAGCAGCTTAGCCCTCCGACTAGCGGGGACCCTAGGGGACGAGCAGTACTTC. It is translated as CASSLALRLAGTLGDEQYF. The whole variable domain, remainder taken from reference TRBV7-2 and TRBJ2-7, is GAGVSQSPSNKVTEKGKDVELRCDPISGHTALYWYRQSLGQGLEFLIYFQGNSAPDKSGLPSDRFSAERTGGSVSTLTIQRTQQEDSAVYLCASSLALRLAGTLGDEQYFGPGTRLTVT.

This sequence joins TRBV10-3 and TRBJ1-5; 8 bases align to TRBD1. The CDR3 spans 15 residues. The ends lost 11 bases at V and 3 bases at J; junction bases unmatched: 12. Germline values: CDR1 ENHRY, CDR2 SYGVKD. As DNA, the CDR3 is TGTGCCTCCTTAGCCGGGACAGGACTCAATCAGCCCCAGCATTTT. Its protein is CASLAGTGLNQPQHF.

The chain recombines TRBV16 with TRBJ1-1; D is unclear. Germline V gene lookup returns CDR1 KGHSY and CDR2 FQNENV. V lost 4 bases to trimming and J lost 3 bases, with 3 bases between them. The CDR3 has 11 residues. The CDR3: CASSPYTEAFF. The CDR3 nucleotides read TGTGCCAGCAGCCCCTACACTGAAGCTTTCTTT.

The V call is TRBV5-6, the J call TRBJ1-4; a weak D match, TRBD1 (5 bases). This CDR3 contains 15 residues. In germline, CDR1 is SGHDT, CDR2 YYEEEE. V lost 1 base and J lost 2, with 9 bases in between. CDR3 loop: CASSLYPGTNEKLFF. In nucleotides, the CDR3 is TGTGCCAGCAGCTTGTACCCAGGGACTAATGAAAAACTGTTTTTT.

The table lists this clone with a count of one. This chain connects TRBV6-5 to TRBJ1-1; D not resolved. V lost 0 bases and J lost 6, with 8 bases in between. The CDR3 contains 13 residues. CDR1 and CDR2 from the germline V gene are MNHEY and SVGAGI. The CDR3 DNA follows: TGTGCCAGCAGTTACTCCGCGGGCGCTGAAGCTTTCTTT. It is translated as CASSYSAGAEAFF.

This chain's CDR3 is CASGSPGGRNTEAFF. CDR3 nucleotide sequence: TGTGCTAGTGGTTCCCCAGGTGGGCGCAACACTGAAGCTTTCTTT. V and J are TRBV12-5 and TRBJ1-1; no firm D call. CDR3 size: 15 residues. Between the trimmed V and J ends, which lost 4 bases and 2 bases, there was a span of 14 bases. The germline V gene has CDR1 LGHNT and CDR2 FRNRAP.

The CDR3 DNA sequence: TGCGCCAGCAGTGATTACAGGGGAGGCACTGAAGCTTTCTTT. Residues: CASSDYRGGTEAFF. V is TRBV10-2 and J is TRBJ1-1; TRBD1 aligns across 7 bases. Unmatched junction bases numbered 5, after V lost 3 bases and J lost 4 bases. Germline values: CDR1 WSHSY, CDR2 SAAADI. The CDR3 contains 14 residues.

The chain employs TRBV18 and TRBJ2-7; 9 nucleotides agree with TRBD1. There are 15 residues in the CDR3. CDR1 and CDR2 (germline): KGHSH, LQKENI. Trimming at V came to 4 bases and at J to 3 bases, leaving 7 bases not matched to a gene. In nucleotides, the CDR3 is TGTGCCAGCTCACGCTCGGGACAGGGACTCTACGAGCAGTACTTC. Amino acid sequence: CASSRSGQGLYEQYF.

This rearrangement joins TRBV7-2 to TRBJ2-3, with no clear D. V lost 0 bases, J lost 5 bases, and 12 bases lay in between. The CDR3 runs 15 residues. Germline loops: CDR1 SGHTA, CDR2 FQGNSA. CDR3 sequence (DNA): TGTGCCAGCAGCTTAGCGCCTGGTGCCGGAGATACGCAGTATTTT. Translation gives CASSLAPGAGDTQYF.

V gene TRBV21-1 combines with J gene TRBJ1-5; TRBD1, the D gene given by the table, was not confirmed from the DNA. TRBV21-1 is shown as a pseudogene. The CDR3 covers 14 residues. CDR3 bases: TGTGCCAGCTTGAAGGGGGATAGCAATCAGCCCCAGCATTTT. Protein product: CASLKGDSNQPQHF.

The chain joins TRBV27 to TRBJ2-5; 7 bases match TRBD2. The trim removed 8 bases at V and 1 base at J, leaving 4 bases unmatched. The CDR3 consists of 13 residues. Germline V gene lookup returns CDR1 MNHEY and CDR2 SMNVEV (reference sequence). The CDR3 region is CASAGGFQETQYF. As DNA, the CDR3 is TGTGCCAGCGCCGGGGGGTTCCAAGAGACCCAGTACTTC.

The V gene is TRBV25-1, the J gene TRBJ1-2; 8 bases fit TRBD1. Germline CDR1 MGHDK, CDR2 SYGVNS. CDR3 size: 16 residues. V lost 3 bases to trimming and J lost 4 bases; unmatched junction nucleotides: 10. CDR3 nucleotides: TGTGCCAGCAGTGACCGTATCTTGACAGGGGCCTATGGCTACACCTTC. This sequence encodes CASSDRILTGAYGYTF.

The chain recombines TRBV12-3 or TRBV12-4 with TRBJ2-5; 7 bases agree with TRBD2. V dropped 0 bases and J dropped 5; count of bases not matched to a gene: 0. The CDR3 runs 13 residues. The CDR3 DNA reads as TGTGCCAGCAGTTTAGCGGGGGGGGAGACCCAGTACTTC. This codes for CASSLAGGETQYF.